Each of the 21 T cell receptor beta chains below was sequenced from the same sample in a study of blood T cell repertoires in COVID-19. The assay was immunoSEQ multiplex PCR, and TCRdb's table has in-frame clones only and misses some. The repertoire includes tens of thousands of clones, 75% to 90% of them detected once, and over 9% sits in the top ten. Sequenced input: peripheral blood. The receptors were sampled from a human donor with acute or convalescent COVID-19. The donor label of this sample is uncertain.

The chain joins TRBV3-1 (or the pseudogene TRBV3-2) to TRBJ2-3, with a weak D call TRBD1 (5 bases). Germline lookup yields CDR1 LGHDT and CDR2 YNNKEL (reference sequence). This CDR3 is built from 15 residues. Trimming shortened V by 0 bases and J by 4 bases, and 11 bases separated the two germline ends. CDR3 in amino acids: CASSQEAQGPDTQYF. In nucleotides, the CDR3 is TGTGCCAGCAGCCAAGAGGCTCAGGGTCCAGATACGCAGTATTTT.

The rearrangement links TRBV5-1 to TRBJ2-1; 10 bases line up with TRBD2. Looked up from germline, CDR1 is SGHRS and CDR2 is YFSETQ. The CDR3 spans 15 residues. Trimming removed 1 base from V and 7 bases from J; junction bases left unmatched: 5. This CDR3 reads CASSLTLAGENEQFF. The CDR3 DNA is TGCGCCAGCAGCTTGACCCTAGCGGGGGAAAATGAGCAGTTCTTC.

V usage is TRBV19 and J usage is TRBJ1-3, with D hard to call. V lost 3 bases and J lost 2, with 14 bases in between. The germline V gene has CDR1 LNHDA and CDR2 SQIVND (reference sequence). CDR3 length: 16 residues. This chain's CDR3 is CASSIGSLGAGNTIYF. CDR3 nucleotide sequence: TGTGCCAGTAGTATCGGCAGCCTAGGAGCTGGAAACACCATATATTTT.

In nucleotides, the CDR3 is TGTGCCAGCAGGAAACAGGGATTCTACGAGCAGTACGTC. Its protein is CASRKQGFYEQYV. The chain uses TRBV2 and TRBJ2-7, with a weak D call TRBD1 (6 bases). V lost 6 bases and J 3 bases, leaving 12 bases between the germline ends. This CDR3 spans 13 amino acids. The germline V gene encodes CDR1 SNHLY and CDR2 FYNNEI.

This chain's CDR3 is CASRGGLISNTQYF. DNA of the CDR3: TGTGCCAGTAGGGGGGGACTGATCTCAAATACGCAGTATTTT. The J gene is TRBJ2-3, the V gene TRBV19; D is possibly TRBD2 (6 bases). Germline CDR1 is LNHDA and CDR2 is SQIVND (reference sequence). V was clipped by 6 bases and J by 7 bases, with 17 bases between them. The CDR3 has 14 amino acids.

This clone is a singleton in its sample. J is TRBJ1-1 and V is TRBV12-3 or TRBV12-4; TRBD1 might be the D (5 bases). This CDR3 has 13 residues. Trimming left V 6 bases short and J 6 bases short, with 14 bases between. CDR3 sequence: CASRNTGIPEAFF. CDR3 sequence (DNA): TGTGCCAGCAGAAACACAGGAATCCCTGAAGCTTTCTTT.

This clone showed up just once. The chain uses TRBV5-4 and TRBJ1-6, with 10 bases aligning to TRBD1. The V gene end was trimmed by 7 bases and the J gene end by 6 bases; junction bases not matched to a gene: 7. The CDR3 has 15 residues. Germline lookup yields CDR1 SGHNT and CDR2 YYREEE (reference sequence). The CDR3 DNA reads TGTGCCAGCCGACAGGGGGCGGCTGCTAATTCACCCCTCCACTTT. Its protein is CASRQGAAANSPLHF. Variable domain in full (rest from reference TRBV5-4 and TRBJ1-6): ETGVTQSPTHLIKTRGQQVTLRCSSQSGHNTVSWYQQALGQGPQFIFQYYREEENGRGNFPPRFSGLQFPNYSSELNVNALELDDSALYLCASRQGAAANSPLHFGNGTRLTVT.

The J gene is TRBJ2-3, the V gene TRBV7-9, with D unresolved. V was clipped by 5 bases and J by 1 base, with 19 bases between them. This CDR3 contains 17 residues. CDR1 is SEHNR, CDR2 FQNEAQ, per germline (reference sequence). The DNA for the CDR3 is TGTGCCAGCAGCCCATCTCTTAGACTGTTTGGCACAGATACGCAGTATTTT. Protein sequence: CASSPSLRLFGTDTQYF.

A single count supports this clone. The rearrangement joins TRBV7-3 to TRBJ2-5; a possible D gene is TRBD2 (5 bases). The germline V and J ends were trimmed by 5 bases and 2 bases, with 12 bases remaining between them. This CDR3 has 14 amino acids. Germline V lookup: CDR1 SGHTA, CDR2 FQGTGA. The CDR3 DNA is TGTGCCAGCAGCCTTATGGGCGGGCAAGAGACCCAGTACTTC. It specifies CASSLMGGQETQYF. Full variable domain (rest looked up from reference TRBV7-3 and TRBJ2-5): GAGVSQTPSNKVTEKGKYVELRCDPISGHTALYWYRQSLGQGPEFLIYFQGTGAADDSGLPNDRFFAVRPEGSVSTLKIQRTERGDSAVYLCASSLMGGQETQYFGPGTRLLVL.

This chain connects TRBV5-1 to TRBJ2-1; 8 bases align to TRBD1. With V trimmed by 3 bases and J by 8 bases, 7 bases remained unmatched. The CDR3 is made up of 14 amino acids. The germline gives CDR1 SGHRS, CDR2 YFSETQ. The CDR3 DNA sequence: TGCGCCAGCAGCTCATTGGACAGGGATGATGAGCAGTTCTTC. The encoded protein is CASSSLDRDDEQFF.

V gene TRBV18 combines with J gene TRBJ1-6; D not resolved. CDR1 and CDR2 (germline): KGHSH, LQKENI. The CDR3 has 16 amino acids. Trimming cost V 0 bases and J 10 bases, with 16 bases left between them. CDR3 sequence (DNA): TGTGCCAGCTCACCACCCGGCGGGAAGGTAGAATCACCCCTCCACTTT. It yields the protein CASSPPGGKVESPLHF.

This rearrangement joins TRBV11-2 to TRBJ2-7; 7 bases are a match to TRBD2. The germline CDR1 and CDR2 sequences are SGHAT and FQNNGV. The junction had 6 bases not matched to a gene; V was cut back by 0 bases and J by 4 bases. The CDR3 runs 15 residues. CDR3 region: CASSLEPSGRYEQYF. The CDR3 bases are TGTGCCAGCAGCTTAGAACCCTCCGGGAGGTACGAGCAGTACTTC. The entire variable domain, with the rest obtained from reference TRBV11-2 and TRBJ2-7, is as follows: EAGVAQSPRYKIIEKRQSVAFWCNPISGHATLYWYQQILGQGPKLLIQFQNNGVVDDSQLPKDRFSAERLKGVDSTLKIQPAKLEDSAVYLCASSLEPSGRYEQYFGPGTRLTVT.

The chain links TRBV11-1 to TRBJ2-7; 8 bases are shared with TRBD1. V lost 8 bases and J lost 2; bases outside the gene matches: 8. Germline V gives CDR1 SGHAT, CDR2 FQDESV (reference sequence). CDR3 length: 14 residues. The CDR3 DNA is TGTGCCAGCGCGACCTGGACAGGGACCTACGAGCAGTACTTC. Its translation is CASATWTGTYEQYF.

The genes are TRBV11-1 and TRBJ1-2, with D possibly TRBD1 on 5 matching bases. The length of the CDR3 is 13 residues. Germline V gene lookup returns CDR1 SGHAT and CDR2 FQDESV (reference sequence). Trimming pared 1 base from V and 4 bases from J, leaving 7 bases between. The DNA for the CDR3 is TGTGCCAGCAGCTTAGAAGACAGCTATGGCTACACCTTC. Translation: CASSLEDSYGYTF.

The chain uses TRBV5-7 and TRBJ2-5, with D possibly TRBD1 on 5 matching bases. TRBV5-7 counts as an open reading frame of uncertain function. V lost 0 bases to trimming and J lost 0 bases, with 15 bases between them. The CDR3 is 17 residues long. This CDR3 is CASSLEGRAPYQETQYF. The CDR3 region has the DNA TGTGCCAGCAGCTTGGAGGGCAGGGCCCCTTACCAAGAGACCCAGTACTTC.

The V call is TRBV24-1, the J call TRBJ2-1; tentatively, D is TRBD2 (6 bases). V shed 1 base and J shed 8 bases, with 20 bases lying between them. Looked up from germline, CDR1 is KGHDR and CDR2 is SFDVKD. The CDR3 extends over 17 amino acids. The CDR3 loop is CATSDFSIRDSKDEQFF. DNA for the CDR3: TGTGCCACCAGTGATTTCTCTATCCGGGACTCCAAAGATGAGCAGTTCTTC.

The table lists this clone with a few counts. Other DNA sequences from this sample encode an identical CDR3 as well. The rearrangement joins TRBV5-1 to TRBJ1-3; 9 nucleotides match TRBD1. The CDR3 extends over 15 amino acids. Trimming cost V 4 bases and J 4 bases; bases outside gene matches: 6. Per germline, CDR1 SGHRS and CDR2 YFSETQ. CDR3 DNA sequence: TGCGCCAGCAGCACAGGACAGGGGTCCGGAAACACCATATATTTT. It is translated as CASSTGQGSGNTIYF.

This clone was detected a few times. The chain uses TRBV11-3 and TRBJ1-1; D not certain. Germline V gene sequence: CDR1 SGHNT, CDR2 YENEEA. Trimming removed 5 bases from V and 5 bases from J, with 12 bases in between. The length of the CDR3 is 13 residues. CDR3 in DNA: TGTGCCAGCAGCGTCAAGTCGGGGACTGAAGCTTTCTTT. This encodes CASSVKSGTEAFF.

The rearrangement links TRBV2 to TRBJ2-1; TRBD1 aligns across 8 bases. Per the germline V gene, CDR1 is SNHLY and CDR2 is FYNNEI. Trimming at V came to 5 bases and at J to 7 bases, leaving 10 bases not matched to a gene. The CDR3 covers 15 residues. The CDR3 loop is CASSFGGQGGNEQFF. CDR3 coding DNA: TGTGCCAGCAGTTTCGGAGGACAGGGAGGAAATGAGCAGTTCTTC.

V and J are TRBV27 and TRBJ2-5, with TRBD2 identical over 13 bases. V shed 4 bases, J shed 5 bases, and the junction held 10 bases outside the gene matches. CDR3 length: 17 residues. From germline, CDR1 is MNHEY and CDR2 SMNVEV (reference sequence). CDR3 sequence: CASSSLPTSGGLETQYF. CDR3 nucleotide sequence: TGTGCCAGCAGTTCCCTACCGACTAGCGGGGGGCTGGAGACCCAGTACTTC.

The gene calls are TRBV18 and TRBJ2-7; D might be TRBD1 (5 bases). Per germline, CDR1 KGHSH and CDR2 LQKENI. The CDR3 covers 13 residues. Deletions cut 3 bases from V and 6 bases from J, with 12 bases between. CDR3 in amino acids: CASSPAAGLEQYV. DNA of the CDR3: TGTGCCAGCTCACCTGCGGCAGGGCTCGAGCAGTACGTC.